The 27 T cell receptor beta chains listed next were all sequenced from one sample in a study of T cell repertoires in cytomegalovirus infection. TCRdb analysed the reads with MiXCR anew, one entry per CDR3 protein. The sample carries about 190,000 distinct CDR3 sequences, roughly 30% recorded once. The source material was PBMCs. Receptors originate from a human donor in good health (CMV status not recorded). Some clones in this sample may be carry-over from other donors' samples.

This clonotype was detected ten times or more. The V call is TRBV7-2, the J call TRBJ2-1, with D hard to call. CDR1 and CDR2 (germline): SGHTA, FQGNSA. CDR3 length: 14 amino acids. V was shortened by 3 bases and J by 8 bases, with 14 bases between the two germline ends. The CDR3 protein is CASSLRLVSYEQFF. CDR3 nucleotides: TGTGCCAGCAGCTTGAGGCTAGTAAGCTATGAGCAGTTCTTC.

In this sample, this clonotype turned up a few times. The gene calls are TRBV12-3 or TRBV12-4 and TRBJ1-2, with D uncertain. This CDR3 comprises 14 residues. V gave up 5 bases and J gave up 0 bases, with 10 bases separating them. This CDR3 is CASSARPTNYGYTF. The CDR3 DNA reads TGTGCCAGCAGTGCGCGTCCCACTAACTATGGCTACACCTTC.

In its sample, this clonotype was seen many times. The chain employs TRBV7-2 and TRBJ1-2; D is possibly TRBD1 (6 bases). CDR3 length: 15 residues. Germline CDR1 reads SGHTA; CDR2 reads FQGNSA. Trimming left V 1 base short and J 2 bases short, with 11 bases between. CDR3 nucleotide sequence: TGTGCCAGCAGCTTAGTCGAAGGACAGAACTATGGCTACACCTTC. Translated, it gives CASSLVEGQNYGYTF.

The chain employs TRBV19 and TRBJ1-1; 12 nucleotides align to TRBD1. J gave up 5 bases and V 5 bases, and 9 bases lay outside the gene matches. Germline lookup yields CDR1 LNHDA and CDR2 SQIVND (reference sequence). The CDR3 totals 16 residues. As DNA, the CDR3 is TGTGCCAGTAGTCGTATGGGACAGGGGGCGAGGACTGAAGCTTTCTTT. This translates into CASSRMGQGARTEAFF. The full variable domain, rest sourced from reference TRBV19 and TRBJ1-1, is DGGITQSPKYLFRKEGQNVTLSCEQNLNHDAMYWYRQDPGQGLRLIYYSQIVNDFQKGDIAEGYSVSREKKESFPLTVTSAQKNPTAFYLCASSRMGQGARTEAFFGQGTRLTVV.

At least ten counts were recorded for this clonotype. V is TRBV7-8 and J is TRBJ2-7; D perhaps matches TRBD1 (5 bases). This CDR3 spans 12 amino acids. V dropped 1 base and J dropped 5 bases, with 6 bases sitting between them. Germline V gives CDR1 SGHVS, CDR2 FQNEAQ. The CDR3: CASSLEGDEQYF. The CDR3 bases are TGTGCCAGCAGCTTAGAAGGGGACGAGCAGTACTTC.

This clonotype was counted only a few times. V and J are TRBV2 and TRBJ2-5; TRBD2 aligns across 9 bases. Germline V gene lookup returns CDR1 SNHLY and CDR2 FYNNEI. J lost 5 bases, V lost 6 bases, and 13 bases had no gene match. CDR3 length equals 16 residues. Here the CDR3 DNA reads TGTGCCAGCAGCCCGGGGGTAGCGGGGGACCCGGAGACCCAGTACTTC. This translates into CASSPGVAGDPETQYF.

Turning to this clonotype: This sequence may be a read error, since a much larger clone differs from it by one base. The V gene is TRBV7-2, the J gene TRBJ2-7; 8 bases align to TRBD2. Trimming at V came to 6 bases and at J to 2 bases, leaving 12 bases not matched to a gene. Germline-derived CDR1 and CDR2 are SGHTA and FQGNSA. This CDR3 contains 16 residues. The CDR3 protein is CASRFRAGGGPYEQYF. For the CDR3, the DNA is TGTGCCAGCAGATTTAGGGCCGGGGGGGGGCCCTACGAGCAGTACTTC.

The rearrangement links TRBV18 to TRBJ2-2; a weak D match, TRBD2 (5 bases). The CDR3 is 14 residues long. Trimming removed 3 bases at V and 5 bases at J, with 10 bases between. CDR1 is KGHSH and CDR2 is LQKENI in the germline V gene. For the CDR3, the DNA is TGTGCCAGCTCACCCCCTCAGCGGACCGGGGAGCTGTTTTTT. Protein product: CASSPPQRTGELFF.

The rearrangement joins TRBV5-1 to TRBJ1-1; 10 bases map to TRBD1. CDR3 length equals 17 residues. Germline CDR1 is SGHRS and CDR2 is YFSETQ. Losses at the gene ends were 4 bases for V and 1 base for J; bases not matched to a gene: 10. The CDR3 loop reads CASSGGTGEWRNTEAFF. DNA for the CDR3: TGCGCCAGCAGCGGCGGGACAGGGGAGTGGAGGAACACTGAAGCTTTCTTT.

The genes are TRBV3-1 and TRBJ2-1; 8 nucleotides agree with TRBD1. This CDR3 spans 16 amino acids. V was pared by 0 bases and J by 8 bases, with 9 bases of the junction left unmatched. Per germline, CDR1 LGHDT and CDR2 YNNKEL (reference sequence). In nucleotides, the CDR3 is TGTGCCAGCAGCCAAGATCACGGGGACAGGTCGGATGAGCAGTTCTTC. Protein product: CASSQDHGDRSDEQFF.

This clonotype was seen more than once but under ten times. The gene calls are TRBV5-5 and TRBJ1-6; D is unclear. This CDR3 has 14 residues. Germline loops: CDR1 SGHKS, CDR2 YYEKEE (reference sequence). V lost 6 bases and J lost 5, with 12 bases in between. The chain's CDR3 is CASILSWDNSPLHF. CDR3 nucleotide sequence: TGTGCCAGCATTCTTTCGTGGGATAATTCACCCCTCCACTTT.

For this clonotype: One end of the junction varies from germline; a read error may be responsible. The gene calls are TRBV29-1 and TRBJ2-5; D possibly matches TRBD1 or TRBD2 (5 bases each). This CDR3 has 13 residues. The germline V gene encodes CDR1 SQVTM and CDR2 ANQGSEA. In nucleotides, the CDR3 is TGCAGCGCCCTGGGGGTGAACCAAGAGACCCGGTACTTC. It encodes CSALGVNQETRYF.

A few counts support this clonotype. The chain carries TRBV9 and TRBJ2-1; no clear D. Germline V CDR1 and CDR2: SGDLS, YYNGEE. This CDR3 is built from 13 residues. V was pared by 5 bases and J by 8 bases, with 14 bases between. This CDR3 is CASRDPSRDEQFF. CDR3 nucleotides: TGTGCCAGCAGAGACCCATCAAGGGATGAGCAGTTCTTC.

The chain is built from TRBV2 and TRBJ2-2; TRBD1 matches at 7 bases. V was clipped by 7 bases and J by 1 base; unmatched bases: 3. CDR3 length equals 14 residues. The germline V gene encodes CDR1 SNHLY and CDR2 FYNNEI. The CDR3 DNA reads as TGTGCCAGCAAAGACAGGGTGAACACCGGGGAGCTGTTTTTT. The encoded protein is CASKDRVNTGELFF.

This clonotype has ten or more counts. The rearrangement joins TRBV7-6 to TRBJ2-3; D call uncertain. V dropped 0 bases and J dropped 2 bases, with 15 bases sitting between them. Germline values: CDR1 SGHVS, CDR2 FNYEAQ. CDR3 length: 17 amino acids. The CDR3 nucleotides read TGTGCCAGCAGCTTAGCACATGGGCTCGCGGACACAGATACGCAGTATTTT. This sequence encodes CASSLAHGLADTDTQYF.

This clonotype has at least ten counts. The rearrangement links TRBV12-3 or TRBV12-4 to TRBJ1-2, with D possibly TRBD1 on 5 matching bases. This CDR3 spans 13 amino acids. Deletions cut 6 bases from V and 8 bases from J, with 16 bases between. CDR3 sequence: CASSHRRGRGYTF. The CDR3 bases are TGTGCCAGCAGCCACCGAAGGGGCCGGGGCTACACCTTC.

The V and J genes are TRBV27 and TRBJ1-5; 8 positions agree with TRBD1. V lost 6 bases to trimming and J lost 0 bases; unmatched junction nucleotides: 4. CDR3 length equals 15 residues. Germline CDR1 MNHEY, CDR2 SMNVEV (reference sequence). CDR3 bases: TGTGCCAGCAGAGACAGGGGATATAGCAATCAGCCCCAGCATTTT. It is translated as CASRDRGYSNQPQHF.

This clonotype came up many times. The chain links TRBV7-9 to TRBJ2-5; a weak D match, TRBD2 (6 bases). V lost 5 bases to trimming and J lost 5 bases, with 18 bases between them. CDR3 size: 15 residues. Germline lookup yields CDR1 SEHNR and CDR2 FQNEAQ (reference sequence). CDR3 region: CASSLPPASAETQYF. CDR3 nucleotide sequence: TGTGCCAGCAGCCTTCCTCCGGCTAGCGCGGAGACCCAGTACTTC.

This clonotype was seen repeatedly, ten times or more. This rearrangement joins TRBV6-5 to TRBJ2-6; possible D gene TRBD1, 5 bases. The CDR3 consists of 15 residues. Per the germline V gene, CDR1 is MNHEY and CDR2 is SVGAGI. With 8 bases removed from V and 0 bases from J, the gap between germline ends came to 11 bases. The CDR3 sequence is CASGATPSGANVLTF. The CDR3 DNA is TGTGCCAGCGGGGCAACCCCCTCTGGGGCCAACGTCCTGACTTTC.

The V gene is TRBV29-1, the J gene TRBJ2-1, with unresolved D. Germline CDR1 and CDR2: SQVTM and ANQGSEA. This CDR3 is built from 11 residues. Trimming cost V 6 bases and J 2 bases, with 5 bases left between them. The CDR3 DNA reads as TGCAGCGTGCCAACCTACAATGAGCAGTTCTTC. This sequence encodes CSVPTYNEQFF.

The gene calls are TRBV19 and TRBJ1-5; D is perhaps TRBD1 (5 bases). CDR3 size: 14 residues. Trimming cost V 7 bases and J 4 bases, with 14 bases left between them. The germline gives CDR1 LNHDA, CDR2 SQIVND (reference sequence). The CDR3 nucleotides are TGTGCCAGTATCGTTAGAGGGGCGAATCAGCCCCAGCATTTT. Amino acids: CASIVRGANQPQHF.

The sample holds a few counts of this clonotype. The chain uses TRBV9 and TRBJ1-2, with D tentatively TRBD1 (5 bases). Between the trimmed V and J ends, which lost 0 bases and 6 bases, there was a span of 12 bases. This CDR3 is built from 14 residues. From germline, CDR1 is SGDLS and CDR2 YYNGEE. CDR3 bases: TGTGCCAGCAGCGTAGCTCAGGCAGGGAATGGCTACACCTTC. It yields the protein CASSVAQAGNGYTF.

V gene TRBV18 combines with J gene TRBJ2-1; TRBD1 might be the D (5 bases). This CDR3 contains 12 residues. CDR1 and CDR2 (germline): KGHSH, LQKENI. Trimming took off 5 bases at V and 8 bases at J, with 10 bases between the two ends. The CDR3 protein is CASSVQAYEQFF. CDR3 DNA sequence: TGTGCCAGCTCAGTACAGGCATATGAGCAGTTCTTC.

At least ten counts were recorded for this clonotype. This sequence joins TRBV14 and TRBJ1-6; tentatively, D is TRBD1 (5 bases). The CDR3 is made up of 15 amino acids. V was clipped by 4 bases and J by 8 bases, with 15 bases between them. Germline V gives CDR1 SGHDN, CDR2 FVKESK. In DNA, the CDR3 is TGTGCCAGCAGCCCACTCGCAGGGTTGGATTCACCCCTCCACTTT. Residues: CASSPLAGLDSPLHF.

This CDR3 reads CASSLYGGGGNEQFF. CDR3 in DNA: TGTGCCAGCAGTTTATACGGCGGGGGGGGCAATGAGCAGTTCTTC. The V and J genes are TRBV12-3 or TRBV12-4 and TRBJ2-1; 9 nucleotides agree with TRBD2. V lost 2 bases and J lost 6; bases outside the gene matches: 5. CDR3 length: 15 amino acids.

The chain joins TRBV7-2 to TRBJ1-5, with D uncertain. This CDR3 is built from 13 residues. Trimming left V 4 bases short and J 4 bases short, with 8 bases between. In germline, CDR1 is SGHTA, CDR2 FQGNSA. CDR3 in DNA: TGTGCCAGCAGCTCAGTGGGGAATCAGCCCCAGCATTTT. This encodes CASSSVGNQPQHF.

The rearrangement uses TRBV20-1 and TRBJ2-1; the match to TRBD2 covers 12 bases. The CDR3 has 18 residues. In germline, CDR1 is DFQATT, CDR2 SNEGSKA (reference sequence). The V segment lost 5 bases and the J segment 9 bases; nucleotides outside the gene matches: 20. DNA for the CDR3: TGCAGTGCTCAACCCCCCACTAGCGGGGGGCTGTTTGGTGGTGAGCAGTTCTTC. Its translation: CSAQPPTSGGLFGGEQFF.